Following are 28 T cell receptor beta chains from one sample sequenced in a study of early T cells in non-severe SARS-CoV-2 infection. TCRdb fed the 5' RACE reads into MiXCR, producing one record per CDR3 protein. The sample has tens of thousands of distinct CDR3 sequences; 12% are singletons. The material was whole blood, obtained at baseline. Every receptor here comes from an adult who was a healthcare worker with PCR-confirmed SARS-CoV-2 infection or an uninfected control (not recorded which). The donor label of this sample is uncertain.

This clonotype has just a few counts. DNA of the CDR3: TGTGCCAGCAGCTCGCCGGGACCACGTCATTATGAGCAGTTCTTC. Protein sequence: CASSSPGPRHYEQFF. The rearrangement joins TRBV5-6 to TRBJ2-1; D is possibly TRBD1 or TRBD2 (5 bases each). Germline values: CDR1 SGHDT, CDR2 YYEEEE. The CDR3 spans 15 residues. Trimming shortened V by 3 bases and J by 8 bases, and 18 bases separated the two germline ends. Combining the CDR3 with reference TRBV5-6 and TRBJ2-1 gives the whole variable domain DAGVTQSPTHLIKTRGQQVTLRCSPKSGHDTVSWYQQALGQGPQFIFQYYEEEERQRGNFPDRFSGHQFPNYSSELNVNALLLGDSALYLCASSSPGPRHYEQFFGPGTRLTVL.

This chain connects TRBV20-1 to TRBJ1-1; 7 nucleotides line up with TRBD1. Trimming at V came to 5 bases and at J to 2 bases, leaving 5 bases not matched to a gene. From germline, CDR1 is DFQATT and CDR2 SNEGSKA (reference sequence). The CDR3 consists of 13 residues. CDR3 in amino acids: CSAGDSLNTEAFF. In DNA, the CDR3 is TGCAGTGCTGGGGACAGTCTTAACACTGAAGCTTTCTTT.

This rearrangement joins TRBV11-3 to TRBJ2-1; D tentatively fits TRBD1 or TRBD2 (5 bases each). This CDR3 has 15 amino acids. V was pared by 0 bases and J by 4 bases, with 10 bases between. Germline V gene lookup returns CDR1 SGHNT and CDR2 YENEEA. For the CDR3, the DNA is TGTGCCAGCAGCTTAGATGGTGGGGGATACAATGAGCAGTTCTTC. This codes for CASSLDGGGYNEQFF.

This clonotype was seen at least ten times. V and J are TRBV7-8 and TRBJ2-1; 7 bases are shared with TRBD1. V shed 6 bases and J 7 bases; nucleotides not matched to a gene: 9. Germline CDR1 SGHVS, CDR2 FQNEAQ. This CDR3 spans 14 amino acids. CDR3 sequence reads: CASSQTGIWNEQFF. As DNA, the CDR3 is TGTGCCAGCAGTCAGACAGGGATCTGGAATGAGCAGTTCTTC.

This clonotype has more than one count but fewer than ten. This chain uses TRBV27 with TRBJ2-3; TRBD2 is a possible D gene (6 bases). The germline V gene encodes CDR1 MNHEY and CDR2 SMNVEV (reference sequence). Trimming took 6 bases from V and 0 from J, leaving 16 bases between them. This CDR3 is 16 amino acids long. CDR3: CASRGLPGTSTDTQYF. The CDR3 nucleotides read TGTGCCAGCAGAGGGTTGCCCGGGACTAGCACAGATACGCAGTATTTT.

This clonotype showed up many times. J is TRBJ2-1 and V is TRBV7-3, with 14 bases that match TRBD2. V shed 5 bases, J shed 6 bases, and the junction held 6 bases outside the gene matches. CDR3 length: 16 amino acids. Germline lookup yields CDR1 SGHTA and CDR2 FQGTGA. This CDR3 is CASSRQGLAGANEQFF. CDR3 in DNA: TGTGCCAGCAGCCGACAGGGACTAGCGGGGGCCAATGAGCAGTTCTTC.

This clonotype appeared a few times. CDR3 in amino acids: CSARGNSMDQPQHF. CDR3 sequence (DNA): TGCAGTGCTAGAGGAAATTCTATGGATCAGCCCCAGCATTTT. This chain connects TRBV20-1 to TRBJ1-5, with unresolved D. The V end was cut by 1 base, the J end by 5 bases, with 12 bases between. There are 14 residues in the CDR3. The germline gives CDR1 DFQATT, CDR2 SNEGSKA (reference sequence).

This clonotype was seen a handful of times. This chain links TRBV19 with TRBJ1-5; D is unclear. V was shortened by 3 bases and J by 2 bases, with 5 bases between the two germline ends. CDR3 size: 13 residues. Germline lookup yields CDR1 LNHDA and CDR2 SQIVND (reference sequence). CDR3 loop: CASSMRGNQPQHF. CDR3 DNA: TGTGCCAGTAGTATGAGGGGCAATCAGCCCCAGCATTTT. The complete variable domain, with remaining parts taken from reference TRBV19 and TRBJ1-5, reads DGGITQSPKYLFRKEGQNVTLSCEQNLNHDAMYWYRQDPGQGLRLIYYSQIVNDFQKGDIAEGYSVSREKKESFPLTVTSAQKNPTAFYLCASSMRGNQPQHFGDGTRLSIL.

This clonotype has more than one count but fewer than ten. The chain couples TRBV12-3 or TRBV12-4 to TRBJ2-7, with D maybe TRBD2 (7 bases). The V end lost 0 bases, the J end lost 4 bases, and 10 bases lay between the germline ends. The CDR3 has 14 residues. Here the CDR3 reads CASSLAGGGYEQYF. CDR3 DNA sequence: TGTGCCAGCAGTTTAGCAGGGGGAGGGTACGAGCAGTACTTC.

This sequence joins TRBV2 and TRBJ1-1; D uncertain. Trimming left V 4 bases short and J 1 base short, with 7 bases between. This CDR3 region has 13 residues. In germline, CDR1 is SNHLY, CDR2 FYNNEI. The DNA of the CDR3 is TGTGCCAGCAGTGTCGTGTCGAACACTGAAGCTTTCTTT. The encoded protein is CASSVVSNTEAFF.

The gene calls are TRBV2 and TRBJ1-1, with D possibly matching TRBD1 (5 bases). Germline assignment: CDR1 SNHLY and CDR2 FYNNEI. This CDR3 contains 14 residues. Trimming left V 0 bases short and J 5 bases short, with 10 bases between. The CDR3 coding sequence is TGTGCCAGCAGTGAAGCGGGGGATCGGACTGAAGCTTTCTTT. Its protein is CASSEAGDRTEAFF.

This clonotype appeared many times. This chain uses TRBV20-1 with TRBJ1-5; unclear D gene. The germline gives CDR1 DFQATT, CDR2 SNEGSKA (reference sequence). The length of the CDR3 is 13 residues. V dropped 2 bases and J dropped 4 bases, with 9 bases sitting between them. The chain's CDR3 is CSARRASNQPQHF. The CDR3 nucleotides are TGCAGTGCTAGACGGGCTTCGAATCAGCCCCAGCATTTT.

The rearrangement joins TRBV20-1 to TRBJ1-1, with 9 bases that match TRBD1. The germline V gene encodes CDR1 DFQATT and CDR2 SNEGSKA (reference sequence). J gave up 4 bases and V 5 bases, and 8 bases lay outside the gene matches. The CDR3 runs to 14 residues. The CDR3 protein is CSASRQGESTEAFF. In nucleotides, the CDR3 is TGCAGTGCTTCCCGACAGGGGGAGAGCACTGAAGCTTTCTTT.

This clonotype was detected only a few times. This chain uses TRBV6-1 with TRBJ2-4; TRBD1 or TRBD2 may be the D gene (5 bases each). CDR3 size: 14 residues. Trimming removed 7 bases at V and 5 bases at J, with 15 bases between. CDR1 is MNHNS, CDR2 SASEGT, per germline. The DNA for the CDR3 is TGTGCCAGCACCCGGGACCCCCTACAAAACATTCAGTACTTC. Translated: CASTRDPLQNIQYF.

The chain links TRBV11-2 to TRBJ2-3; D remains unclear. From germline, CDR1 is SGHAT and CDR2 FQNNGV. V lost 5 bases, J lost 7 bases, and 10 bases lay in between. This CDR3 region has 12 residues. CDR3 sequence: CASSLLLNTQYF. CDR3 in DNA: TGTGCCAGCAGCCTACTCTTGAATACGCAGTATTTT.

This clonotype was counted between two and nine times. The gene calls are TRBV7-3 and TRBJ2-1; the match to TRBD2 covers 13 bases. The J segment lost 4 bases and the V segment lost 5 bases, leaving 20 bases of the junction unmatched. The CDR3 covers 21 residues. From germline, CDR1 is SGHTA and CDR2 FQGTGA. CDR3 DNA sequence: TGTGCCAGCAGCCCCCACCCCCCTTGGACTAGCGGGGGATCCTCGTACAATGAGCAGTTCTTC. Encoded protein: CASSPHPPWTSGGSSYNEQFF.

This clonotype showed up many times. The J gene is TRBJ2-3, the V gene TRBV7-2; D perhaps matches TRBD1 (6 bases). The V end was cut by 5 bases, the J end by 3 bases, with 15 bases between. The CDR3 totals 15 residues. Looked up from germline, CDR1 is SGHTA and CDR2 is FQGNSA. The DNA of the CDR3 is TGTGCCAGCAGCCTAAACAGGGCCCTTACAGATACGCAGTATTTT. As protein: CASSLNRALTDTQYF.

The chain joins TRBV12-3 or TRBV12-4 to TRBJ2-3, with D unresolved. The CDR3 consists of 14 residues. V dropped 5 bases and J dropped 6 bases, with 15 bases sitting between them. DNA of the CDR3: TGTGCCAGCAGTGTAGGTGCGACTGGGGATACGCAGTATTTT. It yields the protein CASSVGATGDTQYF.

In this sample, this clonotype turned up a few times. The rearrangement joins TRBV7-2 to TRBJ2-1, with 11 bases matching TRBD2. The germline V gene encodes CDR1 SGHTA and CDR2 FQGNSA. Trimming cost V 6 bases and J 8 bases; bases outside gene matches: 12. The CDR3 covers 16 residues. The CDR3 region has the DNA TGTGCCAGCAGTCCCCAACTAGCGGGGGCGGGGCATGAGCAGTTCTTC. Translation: CASSPQLAGAGHEQFF. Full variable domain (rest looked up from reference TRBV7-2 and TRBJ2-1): GAGVSQSPSNKVTEKGKDVELRCDPISGHTALYWYRQSLGQGLEFLIYFQGNSAPDKSGLPSDRFSAERTGGSVSTLTIQRTQQEDSAVYLCASSPQLAGAGHEQFFGPGTRLTVL.

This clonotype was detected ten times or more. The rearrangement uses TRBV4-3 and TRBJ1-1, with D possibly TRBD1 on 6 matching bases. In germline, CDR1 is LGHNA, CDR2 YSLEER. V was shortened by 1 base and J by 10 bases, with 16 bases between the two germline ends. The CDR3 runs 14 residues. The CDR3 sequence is CASSQGRLTGGAFF. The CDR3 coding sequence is TGCGCCAGCAGCCAAGGGAGGTTGACAGGCGGAGCTTTCTTT.

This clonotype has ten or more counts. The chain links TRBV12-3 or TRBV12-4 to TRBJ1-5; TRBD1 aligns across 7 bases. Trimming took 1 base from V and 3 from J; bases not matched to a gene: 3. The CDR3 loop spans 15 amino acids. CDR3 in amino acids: CASSLETGYNQPQHF. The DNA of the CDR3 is TGTGCCAGCAGTTTAGAGACAGGGTACAATCAGCCCCAGCATTTT.

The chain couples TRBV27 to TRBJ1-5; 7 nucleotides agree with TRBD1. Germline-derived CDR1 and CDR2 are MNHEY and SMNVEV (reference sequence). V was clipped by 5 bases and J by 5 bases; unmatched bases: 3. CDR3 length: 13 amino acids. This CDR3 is CASSTGQYQPQHF. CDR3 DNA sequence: TGTGCCAGCAGTACGGGACAGTATCAGCCCCAGCATTTT.

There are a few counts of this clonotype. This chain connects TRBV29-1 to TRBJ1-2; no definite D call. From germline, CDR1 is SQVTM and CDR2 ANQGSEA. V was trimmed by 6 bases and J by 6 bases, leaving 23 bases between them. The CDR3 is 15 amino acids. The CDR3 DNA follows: TGCAGCGTCGGGATGACTGTCCCTCTCCTAGATGGCTACACCTTC. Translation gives CSVGMTVPLLDGYTF.

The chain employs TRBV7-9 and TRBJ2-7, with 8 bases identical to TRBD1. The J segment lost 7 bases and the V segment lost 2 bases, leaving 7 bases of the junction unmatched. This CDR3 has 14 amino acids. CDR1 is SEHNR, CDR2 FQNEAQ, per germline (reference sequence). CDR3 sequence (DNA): TGTGCCAGCAGCTTAAATCAGGGGGCATGGGAGCAGTACTTC. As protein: CASSLNQGAWEQYF.

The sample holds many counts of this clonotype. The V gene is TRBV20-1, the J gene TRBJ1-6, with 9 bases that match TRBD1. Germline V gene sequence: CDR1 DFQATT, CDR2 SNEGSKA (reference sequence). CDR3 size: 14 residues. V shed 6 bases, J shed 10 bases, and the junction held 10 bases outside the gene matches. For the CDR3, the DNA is TGCAGTGCCCCCACAGGGGGCGTGGGGTCACCCCTCCACTTT. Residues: CSAPTGGVGSPLHF.

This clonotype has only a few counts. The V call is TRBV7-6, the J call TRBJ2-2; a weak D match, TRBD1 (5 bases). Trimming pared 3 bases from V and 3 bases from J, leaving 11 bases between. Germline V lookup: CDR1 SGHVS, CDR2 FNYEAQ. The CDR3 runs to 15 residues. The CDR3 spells CASSFRAYDTGELFF. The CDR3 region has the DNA TGTGCCAGCAGCTTCAGGGCTTATGACACCGGGGAGCTGTTTTTT. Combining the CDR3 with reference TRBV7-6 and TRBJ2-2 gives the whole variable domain GAGVSQSPRYKVTKRGQDVALRCDPISGHVSLYWYRQALGQGPEFLTYFNYEAQQDKSGLPNDRFSAERPEGSISTLTIQRTEQRDSAMYRCASSFRAYDTGELFFGEGSRLTVL.

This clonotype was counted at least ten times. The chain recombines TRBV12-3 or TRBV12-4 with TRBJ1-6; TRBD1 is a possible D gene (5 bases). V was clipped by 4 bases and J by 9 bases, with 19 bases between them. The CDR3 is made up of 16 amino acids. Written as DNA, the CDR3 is TGTGCCAGCAGTTATTCCCCGTCAGGGAAGGGTTCACCCCTCCACTTT. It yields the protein CASSYSPSGKGSPLHF.

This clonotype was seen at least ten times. This CDR3 is CASSPLGQNYGYTF. For the CDR3, the DNA is TGTGCCAGCAGCCCCCTTGGACAGAACTATGGCTACACCTTC. The chain recombines TRBV14 with TRBJ1-2; D is perhaps TRBD1 (6 bases). This CDR3 contains 14 residues. Germline V gene lookup returns CDR1 SGHDN and CDR2 FVKESK. V was clipped by 4 bases and J by 2 bases, with 11 bases between them.